These T cell receptor beta chains were read from a single sample in a study of immune heterogeneity within non-small cell lung tumors. TCRdb fed the multiplex PCR reads into MiXCR, producing one record per CDR3 protein. The sample gives about 9,700 distinct CDR3 sequences, roughly 17% of which show up once; around 3.8% is in the top ten. Sequencing was done on a sample of lung tumor tissue. The receptors originated from a man between 40 and 49 years old with non-small cell lung cancer. CDR3s include the opening cysteine and the closing phenylalanine or tryptophan. D genes are given only for firm matches. Clone size is stated in some rows and not others, as once, few, many or a class when expanded.

clone_size: many
v_call: TRBV5-4
j_call: TRBJ1-2
d_call: TRBD1
cdr3_aa: CASRRDRGNYGYTF
cdr3_nt: TGTGCCAGCAGACGGGACAGGGGAAACTATGGCTACACCTTC

clone_size: many
v_call: TRBV5-1
j_call: TRBJ1-4
d_call: TRBD1
cdr3_aa: CASSLGGTGGGEKLFF
cdr3_nt: TGCGCCAGCAGCTTGGGGGGCACAGGGGGCGGTGAAAAACTGTTTTTT

clone_size: medium-sized
v_call: TRBV27
j_call: TRBJ2-7
d_call: TRBD1
cdr3_aa: CASSRGQGTRHEQYF
cdr3_nt: TGTGCCAGCAGCCGGGGACAGGGGACGAGGCACGAGCAGTACTTC

clone_size: many
v_call: TRBV2
j_call: TRBJ2-3
d_call: NA
cdr3_aa: CASRLRGTDTQYF
cdr3_nt: TGTGCCAGCAGACTCAGAGGCACAGATACGCAGTATTTT

clone_size: medium-sized
v_call: TRBV6-2/TRBV6-3
j_call: TRBJ1-5
d_call: TRBD1
cdr3_aa: CASSYKPGQGGNQPQHF
cdr3_nt: TGTGCCAGCAGTTACAAGCCCGGACAGGGGGGCAATCAGCCCCAGCATTTT

clone_size: many
v_call: TRBV14
j_call: TRBJ1-5
d_call: TRBD1
cdr3_aa: CGPPGQGEIISNQPQHF
cdr3_nt: TGTGGCCCCCCGGGACAGGGAGAAATCATTAGCAATCAGCCCCAGCATTTT

clone_size: many
v_call: TRBV15
j_call: TRBJ1-4
d_call: NA
cdr3_aa: CATSRDNPKTSKLFF
cdr3_nt: TGTGCCACCAGCAGAGATAACCCGAAAACCTCGAAACTGTTTTTT

clone_size: medium-sized
v_call: TRBV7-8
j_call: TRBJ1-6
d_call: NA
cdr3_aa: CASSPWLGNSPLHF
cdr3_nt: TGTGCCAGCAGCCCCTGGTTGGGGAATTCACCCCTCCACTTT

clone_size: many
v_call: TRBV6-1
j_call: TRBJ2-1
d_call: TRBD1
cdr3_aa: CASSQRQGSYNEQFF
cdr3_nt: TGTGCCAGCAGCCAGCGACAGGGCTCCTACAATGAGCAGTTCTTC

clone_size: many
v_call: TRBV11-2
j_call: TRBJ1-1
d_call: NA
cdr3_aa: CASSWRPDSYTEAFF
cdr3_nt: TGTGCCAGCAGCTGGCGCCCGGACAGCTACACTGAAGCTTTCTTT

clone_size: medium-sized
v_call: TRBV12-3/TRBV12-4
j_call: TRBJ1-2
d_call: NA
cdr3_aa: CASSSPNQRGYTF
cdr3_nt: TGTGCCAGCAGTTCGCCTAATCAGAGAGGCTACACCTTC

clone_size: NA
v_call: TRBV7-9
j_call: TRBJ2-1
d_call: TRBD1
cdr3_aa: CASSPRNPGGNEQFF
cdr3_nt: TGTGCCAGCAGCCCGCGGAATCCAGGGGGCAATGAGCAGTTCTTC

clone_size: NA
v_call: TRBV6-4
j_call: TRBJ2-5
d_call: NA
cdr3_aa: CATSENGHETQYF
cdr3_nt: TGTGCCACCAGTGAAAACGGCCATGAGACCCAGTACTTC

clone_size: medium-sized
v_call: TRBV3-1
j_call: TRBJ1-2
d_call: NA
cdr3_aa: CASSQDLGEIREVFHGYTF
cdr3_nt: TGTGCCAGCAGCCAAGATCTAGGGGAGATAAGGGAAGTCTTCCATGGCTACACCTTC

clone_size: many
v_call: TRBV10-3
j_call: TRBJ2-7
d_call: TRBD2
cdr3_aa: CAISESREGHEQYF
cdr3_nt: TGTGCCATCAGTGAGTCGAGGGAGGGCCACGAGCAGTACTTC

clone_size: medium-sized
v_call: TRBV7-9
j_call: TRBJ2-7
d_call: NA
cdr3_aa: CASSLDWTPSPYEQYF
cdr3_nt: TGTGCCAGCAGCTTAGATTGGACCCCAAGCCCCTACGAGCAGTACTTC

clone_size: NA
v_call: TRBV30
j_call: TRBJ2-7
d_call: NA
cdr3_aa: CAWLGSPIYEQYF
cdr3_nt: TGTGCCTGGTTGGGCAGTCCGATATACGAGCAGTACTTC

clone_size: many
v_call: TRBV10-1
j_call: TRBJ2-5
d_call: NA
cdr3_aa: CASSGSIQGTQYF
cdr3_nt: TGCGCCAGCAGTGGATCAATCCAGGGGACCCAGTACTTC